Listed here are 22 T cell receptor beta chains from one sample, sequenced in a study of OX40 agonist ivuxolimab in advanced cancers. The protocol was immunoSEQ multiplex PCR, while the TCRdb copy is restricted to in-frame clones and leaves out a portion. The repertoire holds 91,000 or so clones, around 94% seen once, with more than 0.15% in the top ten. Sequencing used CD4+ or CD8+ T cells sorted from blood, obtained in a trial of the OX40 agonist ivuxolimab. These receptor sequences come from an adult with an advanced solid tumor such as melanoma, head and neck, liver or kidney cancer.

The CDR3 loop reads CASSEFQGTAKNIQYF. CDR3 bases: TGCGCCAGCAGTGAGTTTCAGGGGACCGCCAAAAACATTCAGTACTTC. This rearrangement joins TRBV10-1 to TRBJ2-4, with D perhaps matching TRBD1 (6 bases). CDR1 is WNHNN, CDR2 SYGVQD, per germline (reference sequence). V was pared by 1 base and J by 1 base, with 11 bases between. This CDR3 comprises 16 residues.

This clone appeared a single time. The chain links TRBV7-2 to TRBJ1-3; perhaps TRBD1 as D (5 bases). The CDR3 is 14 residues long. The germline CDR1 and CDR2 sequences are SGHTA and FQGNSA. The V gene lost 3 bases and the J gene lost 2 bases, with 8 bases spanning the gap. For the CDR3, the DNA is TGTGCCAGCAGCTTTCGGGGCCCTGGAAACACCATATATTTT. Amino acids: CASSFRGPGNTIYF.

The chain carries TRBV5-4 and TRBJ1-2; a weak D match, TRBD1 (6 bases). Germline loops: CDR1 SGHNT, CDR2 YYREEE (reference sequence). V lost 0 bases and J lost 7, with 10 bases in between. CDR3 length equals 13 residues. As DNA, the CDR3 is TGTGCCAGCAGCTTGGACAGGGTTTTTGGCTACACCTTC. This encodes CASSLDRVFGYTF.

The V call is TRBV7-2, the J call TRBJ2-5; 13 nucleotides line up with TRBD2. Germline V gives CDR1 SGHTA, CDR2 FQGNSA. Trimming cost V 4 bases and J 2 bases; bases outside gene matches: 13. There are 19 residues in the CDR3. CDR3 amino acids: CASSSSIGLTSGGQETQYF. CDR3 DNA: TGTGCCAGCAGCTCCTCCATCGGGCTGACTAGCGGGGGGCAAGAGACCCAGTACTTC.

The genes are TRBV29-1 and TRBJ2-3, with 10 nucleotides matching TRBD1. The CDR3 extends over 16 amino acids. V dropped 0 bases and J dropped 5; count of bases not matched to a gene: 8. Germline V gives CDR1 SQVTM, CDR2 ANQGSEA. CDR3 nucleotide sequence: TGCAGCGTTGAAGATCTTTCGGGACAGGGGTTAGATACGCAGTATTTT. Protein product: CSVEDLSGQGLDTQYF.

The chain links TRBV10-3 to TRBJ1-2; 7 bases map to TRBD1. The CDR3 is made up of 17 amino acids. V shed 9 bases, J shed 7 bases, and the junction held 23 bases outside the gene matches. Germline CDR1 ENHRY, CDR2 SYGVKD. CDR3 residues: CAIAHPSRGLSSGGYTF. DNA of the CDR3: TGTGCCATTGCGCATCCTAGCAGGGGGTTGAGTTCGGGTGGCTACACCTTC.

V and J are TRBV6-6 and TRBJ2-2; 8 bases align to TRBD2. Losses at the gene ends were 6 bases for V and 2 bases for J; bases not matched to a gene: 5. The germline gives CDR1 MNHNY, CDR2 SVGAGI (reference sequence). The CDR3 spans 15 residues. DNA of the CDR3: TGTGCCAGCAGGGTGAGCGGGAGTAACACCGGGGAGCTGTTTTTT. This sequence encodes CASRVSGSNTGELFF.

V and J are TRBV7-2 and TRBJ2-5; tentative D call: TRBD1 (5 bases). The CDR3 totals 13 residues. V was cut by 6 bases and J by 2 bases, with 10 bases left in between. CDR1 is SGHTA and CDR2 is FQGNSA in the germline V gene. The CDR3 loop reads CASSRQLQETQYF. CDR3 in DNA: TGTGCCAGCAGTCGACAGTTACAAGAGACCCAGTACTTC.

This rearrangement joins TRBV18 to TRBJ1-2; no clear D. The CDR3 length is 13 residues. V lost 3 bases and J 5 bases, leaving 10 bases between the germline ends. CDR1 and CDR2 (germline): KGHSH, LQKENI. The CDR3 protein is CASSPTVEYGYTF. The CDR3 region has the DNA TGTGCCAGCTCACCGACGGTCGAGTATGGCTACACCTTC.

This clone was seen once. The chain couples TRBV20-1 to TRBJ2-7, with 7 bases identical to TRBD2. The CDR3 is 11 amino acids. Germline-derived CDR1 and CDR2 are DFQATT and SNEGSKA (reference sequence). With V trimmed by 6 bases and J by 1 base, 0 bases remained unmatched. The CDR3 protein is CSAGGSYEQYF. The CDR3, as DNA: TGCAGTGCGGGGGGGTCCTACGAGCAGTACTTC.

The chain carries TRBV10-3 and TRBJ1-1, with D tentatively TRBD1 (5 bases). CDR3 size: 14 residues. V lost 11 bases and J 0 bases, leaving 16 bases between the germline ends. The germline V gene has CDR1 ENHRY and CDR2 SYGVKD. CDR3: CAAAATALNTEAFF. DNA of the CDR3: TGTGCCGCCGCCGCGACAGCCTTGAACACTGAAGCTTTCTTT.

This chain uses TRBV7-8 with TRBJ1-5; 10 nucleotides agree with TRBD1. The CDR3 runs to 15 residues. The germline V gene has CDR1 SGHVS and CDR2 FQNEAQ. Trimming at V came to 2 bases and at J to 7 bases, leaving 5 bases not matched to a gene. DNA of the CDR3: TGTGCCAGCAGCTTAACTCAGGGACAGGGGCAGCCCCAGCATTTT. This translates into CASSLTQGQGQPQHF.

The V and J genes are TRBV19 and TRBJ2-5, with 11 bases matching TRBD2. The CDR3 totals 17 residues. Unmatched junction bases numbered 11, after V lost 5 bases and J lost 3 bases. The germline V gene has CDR1 LNHDA and CDR2 SQIVND (reference sequence). CDR3 sequence (DNA): TGTGCCAGTAGTCCTCGGGGTAGCGGGGGGGAAAAAGAGACCCAGTACTTC. Residues: CASSPRGSGGEKETQYF.

This clone was counted between two and nine times. The CDR3 nucleotides read TGTGCCAGCAGTCCTTTGGACAACTCCTACGAGCAGTACTTC. Amino acid sequence: CASSPLDNSYEQYF. This chain uses TRBV6-6 with TRBJ2-7; the D gene is possibly TRBD1 (5 bases). The length of the CDR3 is 14 residues. V shed 5 bases and J shed 0 bases, with 11 bases lying between them. Germline V gene data show CDR1 as MNHNY and CDR2 as SVGAGI (reference sequence).

The J gene is TRBJ2-7, the V gene TRBV25-1, with TRBD1 matching 8 bases. Losses at the gene ends were 4 bases for V and 3 bases for J; bases not matched to a gene: 5. The CDR3 sequence is 14 residues long. From germline, CDR1 is MGHDK and CDR2 SYGVNS. CDR3 region: CASSGTGTGYEQYF. The CDR3 DNA is TGTGCCAGCAGTGGCACCGGGACAGGCTACGAGCAGTACTTC.

The chain uses TRBV25-1 and TRBJ1-2; D perhaps matches TRBD1 (6 bases). The CDR3 runs 13 residues. Germline V gene lookup returns CDR1 MGHDK and CDR2 SYGVNS. The V end was cut by 6 bases, the J end by 8 bases, with 16 bases between. Here the CDR3 DNA reads TGTGCCAGCAGGTCCCCCTACAGGGACGGCTACACCTTC. Translating gives CASRSPYRDGYTF.

The V call is TRBV7-8, the J call TRBJ1-2; tentatively, D is TRBD1 (5 bases). Germline CDR1 and CDR2: SGHVS and FQNEAQ. With 2 bases removed from V and 4 bases from J, the gap between germline ends came to 11 bases. The CDR3 is 14 amino acids. DNA for the CDR3: TGTGCCAGCAGCTTATGGGGGGAGATCTATGGCTACACCTTC. It yields the protein CASSLWGEIYGYTF.

The chain joins TRBV28 to TRBJ1-5; TRBD1 aligns across 12 bases. CDR1 and CDR2 from the germline V gene are MDHEN and SYDVKM. The J segment lost 5 bases and the V segment lost 3 bases, leaving 8 bases of the junction unmatched. The CDR3 length is 17 residues. The CDR3 region has the DNA TGTGCCAGCAGTTTCTGGGACAGGGGGCGAAGAGATCAGCCCCAGCATTTT. Its translation: CASSFWDRGRRDQPQHF.

V is TRBV14 and J is TRBJ1-2; 9 bases agree with TRBD1. This CDR3 comprises 14 residues. Germline CDR1 reads SGHDN; CDR2 reads FVKESK. Losses at the gene ends were 10 bases for V and 6 bases for J; bases not matched to a gene: 12. The chain's CDR3 is CAIPLLTGGDGYTF. As DNA, the CDR3 is TGTGCCATCCCTCTCCTGACAGGGGGAGATGGCTACACCTTC.

The CDR3 region has the DNA TGTGCCAGCAGCTTAGCTGGGAACACCGGGGAGCTGTTTTTT. This translates into CASSLAGNTGELFF. The chain uses TRBV7-7 and TRBJ2-2; no definite D call. From germline, CDR1 is SSHAT and CDR2 FNYEAQ (reference sequence). CDR3 size: 14 residues. V was cut by 0 bases and J by 1 base, with 3 bases left in between.

The chain uses TRBV4-3 and TRBJ2-7; TRBD2 is a possible D gene (7 bases). The CDR3 loop spans 14 amino acids. Per the germline V gene, CDR1 is LGHNA and CDR2 is YSLEER. The V end lost 0 bases, the J end lost 6 bases, and 12 bases lay between the germline ends. The CDR3 loop is CASSQELGGREQYF. The CDR3 DNA is TGCGCCAGCAGCCAAGAGCTCGGGGGGCGCGAGCAGTACTTC.

The rearrangement uses TRBV7-2 and TRBJ2-3, with D tentatively TRBD2 (5 bases). The CDR3 totals 12 residues. The V end was cut by 5 bases, the J end by 6 bases, with 9 bases between. Germline loops: CDR1 SGHTA, CDR2 FQGNSA. CDR3 loop: CASSPPGDTQYF. The DNA for the CDR3 is TGTGCCAGCAGCCCCCCGGGGGATACGCAGTATTTT.